The 16 T cell receptor beta chains in this list originate from one sample, sequenced in a study of T cells in Graves' hyperthyroidism and ophthalmopathy. RNA transcripts served as the template for amplifying TCR beta CDR3 regions. TCR CDR3 regions were first amplified by RT-PCR with HTBI primers. TCRdb reprocessed the multiplex PCR reads via MiXCR and lists one record per CDR3 protein. The sample has about 600,000 distinct CDR3 sequences, 15% to 20% seen once. The sample taken for sequencing was blood. These receptors were obtained from a woman aged 40 to 49 with Graves' ophthalmopathy.

In this sample, this clonotype turned up a few times. The CDR3: CASSYVRQGARNEQFF. As DNA, the CDR3 is TGTGCCAGCAGTTATGTGAGGCAGGGGGCTAGGAATGAGCAGTTCTTC. The chain carries TRBV6-1 and TRBJ2-1, with 8 bases fitting TRBD1. Germline CDR1 and CDR2: MNHNS and SASEGT. The V gene end was trimmed by 5 bases and the J gene end by 7 bases; junction bases not matched to a gene: 13. This CDR3 region has 16 residues.

In this sample, this clonotype turned up many times. The rearrangement links TRBV6-5 to TRBJ1-1; D uncertain. The CDR3 consists of 15 residues. Germline V gene sequence: CDR1 MNHEY, CDR2 SVGAGI. V was pared by 3 bases and J by 1 base, with 12 bases between. CDR3 protein: CASSYGWGGNTEAFF. The CDR3, as DNA: TGTGCCAGCAGTTATGGTTGGGGTGGGAACACTGAAGCTTTCTTT.

Only a few counts were recorded for this clonotype. J is TRBJ2-3 and V is TRBV3-1; the D gene could be TRBD1 or TRBD2 (7 bases each). Trimming shortened V by 2 bases and J by 3 bases, and 15 bases separated the two germline ends. This CDR3 is 16 amino acids long. Germline V gene data show CDR1 as LGHDT and CDR2 as YNNKEL (reference sequence). The CDR3, as DNA: TGTGCCAGCAGCCAACCCCAGGGGGGGGGTACAGATACGCAGTATTTT. It encodes CASSQPQGGGTDTQYF.

This clonotype showed up many times. This chain connects TRBV2 to TRBJ2-7; 7 positions agree with TRBD1. Germline CDR1 SNHLY, CDR2 FYNNEI. This CDR3 is built from 13 residues. Germline trimming cut 0 bases from V and 7 bases from J; bases unmatched to any gene: 3. The CDR3 is CASSEATGLEQYF. CDR3 in DNA: TGTGCCAGCAGTGAAGCGACAGGGTTAGAGCAGTACTTC. The full variable domain, in which reference TRBV2 and TRBJ2-7 provide the parts outside the CDR3, is EPEVTQTPSHQVTQMGQEVILRCVPISNHLYFYWYRQILGQKVEFLVSFYNNEISEKSEIFDDQFSVERPDGSNFTLKIRSTKLEDSAMYFCASSEATGLEQYFGPGTRLTVT.

This clonotype was counted between two and nine times. V is TRBV20-1 and J is TRBJ2-7, with D possibly TRBD2 on 5 matching bases. V was clipped by 4 bases and J by 3 bases, with 13 bases between them. Looked up from germline, CDR1 is DFQATT and CDR2 is SNEGSKA (reference sequence). The CDR3 has 13 residues. Here the CDR3 DNA reads TGCAGTGCTAATAACGGGATAAACTACGAGCAGTACTTC. This codes for CSANNGINYEQYF.

Many counts were recorded for this clonotype. The chain links TRBV18 to TRBJ2-3, with 7 bases that match TRBD1. CDR3 size: 15 residues. The germline CDR1 and CDR2 sequences are KGHSH and LQKENI. V shed 6 bases and J 2 bases; nucleotides not matched to a gene: 8. The CDR3, as DNA: TGTGCCAGCTCTCGTCAGACAGGGCCCACAGATACGCAGTATTTT. Translation gives CASSRQTGPTDTQYF.

This clonotype turned up a few times. V and J are TRBV7-9 and TRBJ2-5; 9 bases map to TRBD2. This CDR3 has 15 amino acids. Looked up from germline, CDR1 is SEHNR and CDR2 is FQNEAQ (reference sequence). J gave up 5 bases and V 6 bases, and 10 bases lay outside the gene matches. CDR3 DNA sequence: TGTGCCAGCAGACGAGCGGGAGGTCCCGGGGAGACCCAGTACTTC. This codes for CASRRAGGPGETQYF.

This clonotype appeared a few times. CDR3 sequence reads: CASSGTGRGMLNLTGQPQHF. The CDR3 nucleotides read TGTGCCAGCAGCGGGACGGGAAGGGGGATGCTCAACCTGACGGGGCAGCCCCAGCATTTT. This chain joins TRBV9 and TRBJ1-5, with D perhaps matching TRBD1 (6 bases). The germline V gene encodes CDR1 SGDLS and CDR2 YYNGEE. The CDR3 covers 20 residues. The V and J ends lost 3 bases and 7 bases respectively, with 32 bases between them.

This clonotype was seen more than once but under ten times. This chain uses TRBV6-2 or TRBV6-3 with TRBJ2-7, with no clear D. Trimming cost V 5 bases and J 1 base, with 12 bases left between them. Germline values: CDR1 MNHEY, CDR2 SVGEGT. The CDR3 consists of 14 residues. In DNA form, the CDR3 reads TGTGCCAGCAGTACTTGGACGGGTTCCTACGAGCAGTACTTC. Translating it yields CASSTWTGSYEQYF.

This clonotype has at least ten counts. The chain carries TRBV2 and TRBJ1-1, with 8 bases that match TRBD1. Germline values: CDR1 SNHLY, CDR2 FYNNEI. This CDR3 region has 16 residues. V lost 5 bases, J lost 1 base, and 9 bases stayed unmatched. In DNA form, the CDR3 reads TGTGCCAGCAGTTTCGACAGGGGAGGAAGGAACACTGAAGCTTTCTTT. Its translation: CASSFDRGGRNTEAFF.

This clonotype showed up just a few times. The rearrangement joins TRBV10-3 to TRBJ2-1; the D gene is possibly TRBD2 (6 bases). The CDR3 length is 13 residues. Germline assignment: CDR1 ENHRY and CDR2 SYGVKD. V was cut by 5 bases and J by 7 bases, with 12 bases left in between. The CDR3 nucleotides are TGTGCCATCAGTTGGGAGGTTAAGAATGAGCAGTTCTTC. It translates to CAISWEVKNEQFF.

This clonotype turned up a few times. V usage is TRBV5-1 and J usage is TRBJ1-1, with D unclear. Trimming removed 4 bases from V and 2 bases from J, with 12 bases in between. CDR1 and CDR2 (germline): SGHRS, YFSETQ. CDR3 size: 14 residues. CDR3 DNA sequence: TGCGCCAGCAGCACCGAACAGATTAACACTGAAGCTTTCTTT. Translated, it gives CASSTEQINTEAFF.

This clonotype has a handful of counts. V and J are TRBV11-2 and TRBJ2-2; 9 bases fit TRBD2. Germline V gives CDR1 SGHAT, CDR2 FQNNGV. This CDR3 contains 16 residues. After removal of 3 bases from V and 1 base from J, the junction contained 3 bases not matched to a gene. The CDR3 spells CASSLTSGENTGELFF. The CDR3 region has the DNA TGTGCCAGCAGCTTGACTAGCGGAGAGAACACCGGGGAGCTGTTTTTT.

This chain joins TRBV11-2 and TRBJ1-2, with 9 bases matching TRBD1. The length of the CDR3 is 18 residues. Trimming cost V 2 bases and J 2 bases; bases outside gene matches: 12. Germline CDR1 SGHAT, CDR2 FQNNGV. In DNA, the CDR3 is TGTGCCAGCAGCTTAATACAGGGGGCCCTTCACGCCAACTATGGCTACACCTTC. Its translation is CASSLIQGALHANYGYTF.

The sample holds a few counts of this clonotype. The chain has TRBV9 and TRBJ2-3; 10 bases line up with TRBD2. V lost 0 bases, J lost 6 bases, and 7 bases stayed unmatched. The CDR3 covers 16 residues. Germline V gene sequence: CDR1 SGDLS, CDR2 YYNGEE. The CDR3 reads CASSVGGTSVWDTQYF. The CDR3 DNA follows: TGTGCCAGCAGCGTAGGCGGGACTAGCGTTTGGGATACGCAGTATTTT. The entire variable domain, with the rest obtained from reference TRBV9 and TRBJ2-3, is as follows: DSGVTQTPKHLITATGQRVTLRCSPRSGDLSVYWYQQSLDQGLQFLIQYYNGEERAKGNILERFSAQQFPDLHSELNLSSLELGDSALYFCASSVGGTSVWDTQYFGPGTRLTVL.

This clonotype has at least ten counts. The J gene is TRBJ2-1, the V gene TRBV3-1; 13 positions agree with TRBD2. The CDR3 totals 16 residues. Germline CDR1 LGHDT, CDR2 YNNKEL (reference sequence). V dropped 3 bases and J dropped 8; count of bases not matched to a gene: 7. The CDR3 loop reads CASSQSGGLAGYEQFF. In DNA, the CDR3 is TGTGCCAGCAGCCAGTCCGGGGGACTAGCGGGGTATGAGCAGTTCTTC.